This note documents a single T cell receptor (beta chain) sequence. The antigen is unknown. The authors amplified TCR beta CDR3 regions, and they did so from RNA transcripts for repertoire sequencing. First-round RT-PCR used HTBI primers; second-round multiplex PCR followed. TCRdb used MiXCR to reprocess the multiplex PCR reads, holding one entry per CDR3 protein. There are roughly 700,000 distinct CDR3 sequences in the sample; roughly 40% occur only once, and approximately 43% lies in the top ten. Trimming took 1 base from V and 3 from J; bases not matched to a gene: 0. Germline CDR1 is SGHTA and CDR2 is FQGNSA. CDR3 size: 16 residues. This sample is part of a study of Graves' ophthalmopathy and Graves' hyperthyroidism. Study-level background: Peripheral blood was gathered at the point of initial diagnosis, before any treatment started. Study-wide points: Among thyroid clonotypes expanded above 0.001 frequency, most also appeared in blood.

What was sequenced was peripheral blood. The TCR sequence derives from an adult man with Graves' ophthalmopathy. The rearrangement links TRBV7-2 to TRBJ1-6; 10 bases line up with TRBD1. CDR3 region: CASSLGTGGYNSPLHF. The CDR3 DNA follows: TGTGCCAGCAGCTTAGGGACAGGGGGCTATAATTCACCCCTCCACTTT.